Included here is one T cell receptor beta chain sequence, with context. TCRdb itself ran the RT-PCR reads through MiXCR, one entry per CDR3 protein. The sample consists of about 18,000 distinct CDR3 sequences, roughly two thirds of them appearing once. The sample originates from a study of yellow fever vaccine responses in identical twins. This TCR was sampled from a woman in her late teens or twenties who received the yellow fever vaccine. Sequences were derived from T cells from blood (PBMCs), unsorted or a sorted subset (not recorded which), sampled before or after yellow fever vaccination (not recorded which).

The DNA for the CDR3 is TGTGCCAGCAGCCAAGGGGGTTTCAATCAGCCCCAGCATTTT. It encodes CASSQGGFNQPQHF. The V and J genes are TRBV3-1 and TRBJ1-5; no clear D gene. Deletions cut 1 base from V and 3 bases from J, with 7 bases between. Germline V lookup: CDR1 LGHDT, CDR2 YNNKEL (reference sequence). This CDR3 region has 14 residues.